This entry features one T cell receptor beta chain sequence. Profiled with immunoSEQ multiplex PCR; TCRdb holds only in-frame clones, not every one. Altogether 500,000 to 850,000 clones are present, about 89% being singletons, with the ten largest covering about 0.0094%. This sample is drawn from a study of shared T cell receptors in the human thymus. The germline gives CDR1 KGHSH, CDR2 LQKENI. V dropped 3 bases and J dropped 4 bases, with 12 bases sitting between them. The CDR3 is 15 residues long. In addition, the sample was reused for a study of human thymus T cells. That paper notes: Donation was from healthy Finnish infants who were having corrective surgery that addressed congenital heart defects.

The rearrangement links TRBV18 to TRBJ1-4; unclear D gene. The clonotype originates from a boy in the first two years of life with a congenital heart defect. Input material: thymocytes. The CDR3, as DNA: TGTGCCAGCTCACCCGGCGGGAACGTTAATGAAAAACTGTTTTTT. As protein: CASSPGGNVNEKLFF.